This TCR beta chain came from a study of blood T cell repertoires in COVID-19. Study information: The study drew acute and convalescent COVID-19 samples from the United States, Italy and Spain.

The data were produced by immunoSEQ multiplex PCR, yet TCRdb's version contains in-frame clones alone and is incomplete. The table lists some 180,000 clones, under 80% of them singletons. This sequence was found in a man in his forties or fifties who had recovered from COVID-19. The specimen was peripheral blood.

The CDR3 coding sequence is TGTGCCAGCAGCTTGGAGGGGGGGCAGCATGAAGCTTTCTTT. Translation gives CASSLEGGQHEAFF. This rearrangement joins TRBV5-8 to TRBJ1-1; a possible D gene is TRBD1 (6 bases). The CDR3 contains 14 residues. V was trimmed by 0 bases and J by 7 bases, leaving 13 bases between them. Germline V CDR1 and CDR2: SGHTS, YDEGEE.